Detailed here is one T cell receptor beta chain. The target antigen is unknown. The sample comes from a study of T cells after posttransplantation cyclophosphamide. Cells defined as naive were viable CD3+CD4+ or CD3+CD8+ and CCR7+CD45RA+CD45RO-CD95-CD27+CD28+. On the day of bone marrow donation, the related graft donor provided peripheral blood. Some clones are missing from TCRdb's copy, which holds only in-frame ones; the method was immunoSEQ multiplex PCR. Here the sample spans more than 30,000 clones, about 93% being singletons. The study's findings and limits: Tissue-infiltrating T cells from skin or gut overlapped little with blood T cells. Later post-transplant blood repertoires were often dominated by donor CD8+ memory clones. TRB clonality was highly associated with recipient CMV seropositivity and reactivation.

The CDR3 extends over 17 amino acids. Per the germline V gene, CDR1 is SGDLS and CDR2 is YYNGEE. The J segment lost 3 bases and the V segment lost 4 bases, leaving 13 bases of the junction unmatched. This sequence joins TRBV9 and TRBJ2-5, with 9 bases matching TRBD1. The source material was naive CD4+ T cells sorted from PBMCs. The receptor was derived from an older woman in good health, CMV-negative, and a related stem cell transplant donor. CDR3 amino acids: CASSLRQGGLFKETQYF. In DNA, the CDR3 is TGTGCCAGCAGCCTCCGACAGGGGGGTTTATTCAAAGAGACCCAGTACTTC.